This TCR beta chain was identified in a study of blood T cell repertoires in COVID-19. V was shortened by 0 bases and J by 7 bases, with 4 bases between the two germline ends. Germline loops: CDR1 MRHNA, CDR2 SNTAGT. The CDR3 consists of 12 residues. Authors' data handling: Nucleated cell counts were estimated from reference gene primer amplification. The method was immunoSEQ multiplex PCR; TCRdb's version includes in-frame clones alone and lacks a portion of them. V, J and clone size reflect that table, while D and trimming were determined from the DNA. The sample records a few hundred thousand clones, roughly nine tenths being singletons.

The chain employs TRBV6-4 and TRBJ2-1; D is unclear. The receptor was derived from a man aged 18-30 years with active or convalescent COVID-19. Source material: peripheral blood. In nucleotides, the CDR3 is TGTGCCAGCAGTGACTCTCAAAATGAGCAGTTCTTC. It codes for CASSDSQNEQFF.